A selection of T cell receptor beta chains follows, all from one sample in a study of human T cells and chemical hapten exposure. Using its own MiXCR run on the 5' RACE reads, TCRdb lists one record per CDR3 protein. The sample contains around 140,000 distinct CDR3 sequences, approximately 4% of which appear only once. The receptors derive from a female donor in good health. The CDR3 runs from the conserved cysteine through the conserved F or W. D genes are given only for firm matches. Clone size appears in some rows only: once, few, many, or a class for an expanded clone.

J gene	D gene	clone size	V gene	CDR3 protein	CDR3 DNA
TRBJ2-1	TRBD1	many	TRBV29-1	CSARRDRLYNEQFF	TGCAGCGCCCGCCGGGACAGGCTGTACAATGAGCAGTTCTTC
TRBJ1-6	TRBD1	many	TRBV5-1	CASSGTGDSPLHF	TGCGCCAGCAGCGGGACAGGAGATTCACCCCTCCACTTT
TRBJ2-2	.	many	TRBV3-1	CASSQGGDSTGELFF	TGTGCCAGCAGCCAAGGGGGAGACTCCACCGGGGAGCTGTTTTTT
TRBJ1-1	.	many	TRBV6-6	CASSYGRGIEAFF	TGTGCCAGCAGTTACGGACGGGGAATTGAAGCTTTCTTT
TRBJ2-3	TRBD2	many	TRBV7-2	CASTKAGGYTDTQYF	TGTGCCAGCACTAAAGCGGGGGGATACACAGATACGCAGTATTTT
TRBJ2-6	.	many	TRBV10-3	CAISAPGSGANVLTF	TGTGCCATCAGTGCCCCAGGCTCTGGGGCCAACGTCCTGACTTTC
TRBJ2-7	TRBD1	many	TRBV28	CASSSGQGSYEQYF	TGTGCCAGCAGTTCCGGACAGGGGTCCTACGAGCAGTACTTC
TRBJ2-1	.	few	TRBV12-3/TRBV12-4	CASSFPLWGAGGNEQFF	TGTGCCAGCAGTTTCCCTTTATGGGGGGCTGGGGGAAATGAGCAGTTCTTC
TRBJ2-3	.	.	TRBV9	CASSSRARWTDTQYF	TGTGCCAGCAGCTCGAGGGCTCGATGGACAGATACGCAGTATTTT
TRBJ2-5	TRBD2	many	TRBV4-3	CASSRALAGQETQYF	TGCGCCAGCAGCCGGGCGCTAGCGGGGCAAGAGACCCAGTACTTC
TRBJ1-5	TRBD1	.	TRBV5-1	CASSRDPPGQTYQPQHF	TGCGCCAGCAGCCGGGATCCACCGGGACAGACCTATCAGCCCCAGCATTTT
TRBJ1-3	.	many	TRBV20-1	CSAPPDSGLAGNTIYF	TGCAGTGCTCCCCCAGACTCGGGGTTGGCTGGAAACACCATATATTTT
TRBJ1-3	.	many	TRBV6-6	CASSTSTGPNSGNTIYF	.
TRBJ1-2	TRBD1	.	TRBV7-9	CASSPIRDRSLHYGYTF	TGTGCCAGCAGCCCCATCCGGGACAGGAGTCTCCACTATGGCTACACCTTC
TRBJ2-3	.	.	TRBV10-3	CAISPGQDTQYF	TGTGCCATCAGCCCTGGGCAGGATACGCAGTATTTT
TRBJ2-1	TRBD1	.	TRBV4-1	CASSQDPPGQGSYNEQFF	TGTGCCAGCAGCCAAGACCCCCCGGGACAGGGTTCCTACAATGAGCAGTTCTTC
TRBJ2-1	.	few	TRBV7-9	CASSFGWGGISYNEQFF	TGTGCCAGCAGCTTCGGGTGGGGGGGCATCTCCTACAATGAGCAGTTCTTC
TRBJ2-3	.	.	TRBV7-9	CASSLVVDTQYF	TGTGCCAGCAGCTTAGTGGTAGATACGCAGTATTTT
TRBJ1-2	.	few	TRBV29-1	CSVEFRNYGYTF	TGCAGCGTTGAGTTTCGTAACTATGGCTACACCTTC
TRBJ2-5	.	few	TRBV30	CACGLPKGQETQYF	TGTGCCTGCGGCCTCCCCAAGGGTCAAGAGACCCAGTACTTC
TRBJ1-6	TRBD1	many	TRBV12-3/TRBV12-4	CASSRDRSNSPLHF	TGTGCCAGCAGTCGGGACAGGTCAAATTCACCCCTCCACTTT
TRBJ1-2	TRBD1	many	TRBV29-1	CSVVQGGYGYTF	TGCAGCGTCGTGCAGGGGGGCTATGGCTACACCTTC
TRBJ2-3	TRBD1	many	TRBV6-2/TRBV6-3	CASSYVPRSTPGGTQYF	TGTGCCAGCAGTTACGTCCCACGGTCCACACCAGGGGGTACGCAGTATTTT
TRBJ2-3	TRBD2	many	TRBV20-1	CSAPTRGGLGDTQYF	TGCAGTGCTCCAACCCGGGGGGGCCTCGGGGATACGCAGTATTTT
TRBJ1-2	TRBD1	many	TRBV4-2	CASSQDRKGAWNNYGYTF	TGTGCCAGCAGCCAAGATAGGAAGGGGGCGTGGAACAACTATGGCTACACCTTC
TRBJ1-2	TRBD1	many	TRBV20-1	CSAPAGQARYGYTF	TGCAGTGCTCCCGCGGGACAGGCCCGCTATGGCTACACCTTC
TRBJ1-6	.	many	TRBV3-1	CASSQDLGLNFNSPLHF	TGTGCCAGCAGCCAAGATCTAGGCCTTAACTTTAATTCACCCCTCCACTTT
TRBJ1-1	.	.	TRBV7-9	CASSHYSRSGTEAFF	TGTGCCAGCAGCCATTATTCAAGGTCGGGCACTGAAGCTTTCTTT
TRBJ1-2	.	many	TRBV5-1	CASSLSDFYGYTF	TGCGCCAGCAGCTTGTCTGATTTCTATGGCTACACCTTC
TRBJ2-3	.	many	TRBV12-3/TRBV12-4	CASSLARNTQYF	TGTGCCAGCAGTTTGGCCCGAAATACGCAGTATTTT
TRBJ2-1	.	many	TRBV5-1	CASSIDSDYSYNEQFF	TGCGCCAGCAGCATCGACAGCGATTATTCCTACAATGAGCAGTTCTTC
TRBJ1-1	.	many	TRBV5-1	CASSLGQDTEAFF	TGCGCCAGCAGCTTGGGGCAAGACACTGAAGCTTTCTTT
TRBJ2-7	TRBD2	.	TRBV20-1	CSASLGTSGGVYEQYF	TGCAGTGCTAGTCTCGGGACTAGCGGGGGGGTATACGAGCAGTACTTC
TRBJ2-1	TRBD2	many	TRBV5-1	CASSLTRTSGFYNEQFF	TGCGCCAGCAGCCTAACTCGGACTAGCGGTTTTTACAATGAGCAGTTCTTC
TRBJ1-1	.	many	TRBV29-1	CSGDGGMNTEAFF	TGCAGCGGTGACGGAGGGATGAACACTGAAGCTTTCTTT
TRBJ1-1	.	many	TRBV18	CASSPREFTEAFF	TGTGCCAGCTCACCAAGGGAGTTCACTGAAGCTTTCTTT
TRBJ1-5	.	many	TRBV3-1	CASSQSGEGGQPQHF	TGTGCCAGCAGCCAATCCGGAGAGGGAGGTCAGCCCCAGCATTTT
TRBJ2-3	.	few	TRBV12-5	CASGSQYGRGDTDTQYF	TGTGCTAGTGGTTCGCAATACGGGCGGGGAGACACAGATACGCAGTATTTT
TRBJ1-6	.	many	TRBV6-6	CASSNPNRVSPLHF	TGTGCCAGCAGCAATCCTAACAGGGTTTCGCCCCTCCACTTT
TRBJ1-6	.	many	TRBV20-1	CSASHISPLHF	TGCAGTGCCAGCCACATTTCACCCCTCCACTTT
TRBJ2-1	.	many	TRBV20-1	CSARDPRQAAYNEQFF	TGCAGTGCTAGAGATCCCCGGCAGGCGGCCTACAATGAGCAGTTCTTC
TRBJ1-5	.	many	TRBV7-8	CASSLVGGISNQPQHF	TGTGCCAGCAGCTTAGTAGGGGGAATTAGCAATCAGCCCCAGCATTTT
TRBJ1-1	TRBD1	many	TRBV7-8	CASSPGTGQGYTEAFF	TGTGCCAGCAGCCCTGGGACGGGACAGGGATACACTGAAGCTTTCTTT
TRBJ2-1	.	.	TRBV27	CASSLWAGALLYNEQFF	TGTGCCAGCAGTTTATGGGCAGGGGCCTTACTTTACAATGAGCAGTTCTTC
TRBJ2-3	.	many	TRBV9	CASSPIPGLPPPTQYF	TGTGCCAGCAGCCCCATCCCCGGGCTCCCTCCCCCTACGCAGTATTTT
TRBJ1-5	TRBD1	.	TRBV2	CASSELGQGRGQPQHF	TGTGCCAGCAGTGAATTAGGACAGGGACGAGGTCAACCCCAGCATTTT
TRBJ2-5	.	many	TRBV29-1	CSVWLADETQYF	TGCAGCGTTTGGCTAGCTGATGAGACCCAGTACTTC
TRBJ1-3	.	many	TRBV7-8	CASSLARGGVPGNTIYF	TGTGCCAGCAGCTTAGCGCGGGGGGGGGTCCCTGGAAACACCATATATTTT
TRBJ1-6	.	few	TRBV7-9	CASSFRVNSPLHF	TGTGCCAGCAGCTTCCGAGTGAATTCACCCCTCCACTTT
TRBJ1-1	.	many	TRBV7-2	CASSLPGLRGEAFF	TGTGCCAGCAGCTTACCGGGACTCAGGGGTGAAGCTTTCTTT
TRBJ1-1	.	many	TRBV10-3	CAIRDPNTEAFF	TGTGCCATCAGGGACCCTAACACTGAAGCTTTCTTT
TRBJ2-2	.	many	TRBV12-3/TRBV12-4	CASSFDSAGELFF	TGTGCCAGCAGTTTCGATTCTGCCGGGGAGCTGTTTTTT
TRBJ2-2	TRBD1	many	TRBV6-2/TRBV6-3	CAVPDGTGITGELFF	TGTGCCGTTCCCGACGGGACAGGGATCACCGGGGAGCTGTTTTTT
TRBJ2-1	.	many	TRBV13	CASSRWRDRNFYNEQFF	TGTGCCAGCAGCCGCTGGCGGGACAGAAATTTCTACAATGAGCAGTTCTTC